The rows below give T cell receptor beta chains drawn from one sample of a study of T cells after yellow fever vaccination. TCRdb called the 5' RACE reads again in MiXCR, with one record for every CDR3 protein. In the table there are some 670,000 distinct CDR3 sequences, more than 9% of which are singletons. This specimen was PBMCs, taken on the day of the yellow fever booster vaccination. These receptors all come from a man aged 30 to 45 who received the YFV17D yellow fever vaccine. CDR3s include the opening cysteine and the closing phenylalanine or tryptophan. The order of the fields is V gene, clone size, D gene, J gene, CDR3 DNA, CDR3 protein. A D gene is named only where the DNA matches it firmly. Size is stated for part of the rows, as once, few or many counts, or as a class when the clone is expanded.

>TRBV19|many|NA|TRBJ2-5
TGTGCCAGTAGTATTTCTCAAGAGACCCAGTACTTC
CASSISQETQYF
>TRBV7-6|many|TRBD2|TRBJ2-1
TGTGCCAGCAGCTTAGGCGGGGGGGACAATGAGCAGTTCTTC
CASSLGGGDNEQFF
>TRBV9|NA|NA|TRBJ1-2
TGTGCCAGCAGCTCTCGGGAGGGGGGAGCTTTCTTC
CASSSREGGAFF
>TRBV12-3/TRBV12-4|few|TRBD1|TRBJ2-1
TGTGCCAGCACTAGACAGGGGGTCCCCTCCGGGGAGCAGTTCTTC
CASTRQGVPSGEQFF
>TRBV5-6|NA|NA|TRBJ1-5
TGTGCCAGCAGCTTTTGGACAAAGCTCAGGAATCAGCCCCAGCATTTT
CASSFWTKLRNQPQHF
>TRBV11-2|few|NA|TRBJ2-1
TGTGCCAGCAGCAACGGGGCAAACAATGAGCAGTTCTTC
CASSNGANNEQFF
>TRBV20-1|few|NA|TRBJ2-1
TGCAGTGCTCCAAAGGGTAGCGGAGCCTACAATGAGCAGTTCTTC
CSAPKGSGAYNEQFF
>TRBV12-3/TRBV12-4|few|NA|TRBJ2-2
TGTGCCAGCAGTTTACGGCGGCACCGAACCGGCGGGGAGCTGTTTTTT
CASSLRRHRTGGELFF
>TRBV18|NA|TRBD2|TRBJ2-5
TGTGCCAGCTCACTTAGGACTAGCGGCGGGGAGACCCAGTACTTC
CASSLRTSGGETQYF
>TRBV20-1|many|TRBD1|TRBJ1-5
TGCAGTGCTAGATCCCCCGGGACAGGGAGGAATCAGCCCCAGCATTTT
CSARSPGTGRNQPQHF
>TRBV7-6|few|NA|TRBJ2-1
TGTGCCAGCAGCTTAGCGTGGCGGGGTGAGCAGTTCTTC
CASSLAWRGEQFF
>TRBV12-5|few|NA|TRBJ2-7
TGTGCTAGTGGTTTCGGCGACAACTCCTACGAGCAGTACTTC
CASGFGDNSYEQYF
>TRBV28|NA|TRBD2|TRBJ2-3
TGTGCCAGCAGTTCCCCGGGACTAGCTGTTTATACGCAGTATTTT
CASSSPGLAVYTQYF
>TRBV6-1|few|NA|TRBJ1-2
TGTGCCAGCACCCAAGGTCGCGGAAATGGCTACACCTTC
CASTQGRGNGYTF